The clone carrying this T cell receptor beta chain was recorded many times. This record comes from a study of T cells in Graves' hyperthyroidism and ophthalmopathy. The CDR3 regions of TCR beta were amplified from RNA transcripts. First-round RT-PCR targeting the TCR CDR3 was performed with the HTBI primer set. TCRdb re-called the multiplex PCR reads with MiXCR, one entry per CDR3 protein. The profile shows some 270,000 distinct CDR3 sequences, approximately 13% of them singletons. This CDR3 has 16 amino acids. V lost 1 base and J 5 bases, leaving 14 bases between the germline ends. Germline-derived CDR1 and CDR2 are SGHAT and FQNNGV.

Material: blood. The rearrangement uses TRBV11-2 and TRBJ1-4, with D tentatively TRBD1 (5 bases). The source of this sequence is a woman in her thirties or forties with Graves' hyperthyroidism. CDR3 region: CASSLVWGELNEKLFF. In nucleotides, the CDR3 is TGTGCCAGCAGCTTAGTCTGGGGGGAGTTAAATGAAAAACTGTTTTTT.